This T cell receptor (beta chain) originates from a study of T-cell memory formation after mild COVID-19. Study in general: TCR clusters were mostly confined to one donor each. Study-wide findings and caveats: CD4+ contracting clones were mainly CM and EM; CD8+ ones, EMRA. Several responding clones turned up in pre-infection memory, indicating that cross-reactive memory may have taken part. The second-wave clones peaking on day 37 were not confirmed as SARS-CoV-2-specific.

As concerns this clonotype: Its antigen is still unknown.

Each CDR3 protein gets one entry after TCRdb re-called the 5' RACE reads with MiXCR. The table lists 450,000 to 700,000 distinct CDR3 sequences, about 20% of them singletons, with approximately 12% in the top ten. Sequenced sample: PBMCs or a T cell subset sorted from them (not recorded which). The source is an adult woman who had mild COVID-19 (a few samples of this study predate the infection). Cell type and time point are not known.

CDR3 residues: CACSSGLYNEQFF. In DNA form, the CDR3 reads TGTGCCTGTTCTAGCGGGTTATACAATGAGCAGTTCTTC. The genes are TRBV7-6 and TRBJ2-1, with TRBD2 matching over 8 bases. Germline V gene data show CDR1 as SGHVS and CDR2 as FNYEAQ. V lost 11 bases to trimming and J lost 4 bases; unmatched junction nucleotides: 7. The CDR3 sequence is 13 residues long.